This T cell receptor (beta chain) is drawn from a study of T cell responses to AZD1222 COVID-19 vaccine. The wider study: Analyses pooled second doses at about 4 or about 12 weeks. General study findings and limits: Increased Spike-specific TCR breadth and depth were observed after two AZD1222 doses.

Worth noting for this clone: Antigen specificity is unknown.

This CDR3 region has 14 residues. The germline V and J ends were trimmed by 6 bases and 3 bases, with 14 bases remaining between them. Germline V gene lookup returns CDR1 MNHEY and CDR2 SVGAGI. Data came from immunoSEQ multiplex PCR; TCRdb stores just in-frame clones and leaves some out. The sample has roughly 80,000 clones, just under 90% seen once. The clonotype was recovered from an adult in good health. The sample consisted of peripheral blood, taken on day 0 of AZD1222 vaccination. The chain joins TRBV6-5 to TRBJ1-1; possibly TRBD1 for D (5 bases). CDR3 sequence (DNA): TGTGCCAGCAGAATCGACAGATCGGACACTGAAGCTTTCTTT. Its translation is CASRIDRSDTEAFF.